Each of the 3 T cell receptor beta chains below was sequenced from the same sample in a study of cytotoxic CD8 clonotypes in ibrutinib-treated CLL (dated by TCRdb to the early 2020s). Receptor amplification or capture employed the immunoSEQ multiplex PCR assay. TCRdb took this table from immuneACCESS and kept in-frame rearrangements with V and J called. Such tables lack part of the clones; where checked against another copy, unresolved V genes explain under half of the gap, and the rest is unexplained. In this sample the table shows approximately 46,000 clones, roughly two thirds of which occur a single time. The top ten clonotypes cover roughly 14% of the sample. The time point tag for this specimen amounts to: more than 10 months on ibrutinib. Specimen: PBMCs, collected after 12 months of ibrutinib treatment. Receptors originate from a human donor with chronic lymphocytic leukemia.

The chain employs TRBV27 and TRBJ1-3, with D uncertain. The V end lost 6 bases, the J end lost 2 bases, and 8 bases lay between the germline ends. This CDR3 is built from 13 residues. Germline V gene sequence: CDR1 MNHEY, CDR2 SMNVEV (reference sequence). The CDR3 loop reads CASRPRAGNTIYF. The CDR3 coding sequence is TGTGCCAGCAGACCTAGGGCTGGAAACACCATATATTTT.

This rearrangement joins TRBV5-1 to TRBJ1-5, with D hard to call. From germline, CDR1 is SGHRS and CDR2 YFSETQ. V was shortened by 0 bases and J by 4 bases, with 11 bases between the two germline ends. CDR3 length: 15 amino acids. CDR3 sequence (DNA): TGCGCCAGCAGCTTGGCCGGGGTAGCTAATCAGCCCCAGCATTTT. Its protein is CASSLAGVANQPQHF.

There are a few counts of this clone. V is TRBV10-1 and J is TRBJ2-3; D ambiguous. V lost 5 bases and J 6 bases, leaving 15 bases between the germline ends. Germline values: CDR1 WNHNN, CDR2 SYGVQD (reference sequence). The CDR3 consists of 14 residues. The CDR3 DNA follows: TGCGCCAGCAGTCGGCTGGCAAAAGGGGATACGCAGTATTTT. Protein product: CASSRLAKGDTQYF.